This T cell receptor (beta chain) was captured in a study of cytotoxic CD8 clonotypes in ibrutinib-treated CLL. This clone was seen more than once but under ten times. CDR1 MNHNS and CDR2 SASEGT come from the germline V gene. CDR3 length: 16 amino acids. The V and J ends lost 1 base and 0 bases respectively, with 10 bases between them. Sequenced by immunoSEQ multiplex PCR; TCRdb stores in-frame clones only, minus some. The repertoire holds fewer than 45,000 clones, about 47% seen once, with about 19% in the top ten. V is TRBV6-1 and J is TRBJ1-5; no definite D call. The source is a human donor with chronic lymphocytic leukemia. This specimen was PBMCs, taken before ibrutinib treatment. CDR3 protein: CASSEESVYSNQPQHF. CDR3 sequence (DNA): TGTGCCAGCAGTGAAGAGTCAGTCTATAGCAATCAGCCCCAGCATTTT.